The text below deals with one T cell receptor (beta chain). The target antigen is unknown. Germline is not matched at one junction end, which may reflect a read error. Primers included in the PCR were 60 Vbeta and 13 Jbeta primers. Sequencing was performed with immunoSEQ multiplex PCR; in TCRdb, only in-frame clones are kept and a portion is missing. Among about 160,000 clones listed, about 79% were seen once. The study sampled nominally healthy donors, though unrecorded immune exposures were likely. The CDR3 totals 14 residues. From germline, CDR1 is SGHRS and CDR2 YFSETQ. The record originates from a study of cytomegalovirus exposure and HLA in healthy donors. The study, taken as a whole, reports: The study recorded 164 TCR beta chains that were cytomegalovirus-associated.

The origin of this receptor is a female donor in good health and CMV-seronegative. Material for sequencing was PBMCs. The rearrangement uses TRBV5-1 and TRBJ1-2; perhaps TRBD1 as D (5 bases). CDR3 loop: CVSSLRQLDYGYTF. CDR3 coding DNA: TGCGTCAGCAGCTTGCGACAGCTTGACTATGGCTACACCTTC.